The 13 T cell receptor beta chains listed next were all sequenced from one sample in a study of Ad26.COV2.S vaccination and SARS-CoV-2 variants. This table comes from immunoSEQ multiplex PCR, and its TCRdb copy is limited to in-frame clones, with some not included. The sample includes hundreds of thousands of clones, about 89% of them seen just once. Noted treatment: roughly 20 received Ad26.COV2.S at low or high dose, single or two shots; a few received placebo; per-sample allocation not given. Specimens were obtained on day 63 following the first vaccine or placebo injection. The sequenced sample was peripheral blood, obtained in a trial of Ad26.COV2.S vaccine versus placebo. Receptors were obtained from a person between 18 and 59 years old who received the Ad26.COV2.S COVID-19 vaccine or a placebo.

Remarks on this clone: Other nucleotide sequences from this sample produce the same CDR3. The CDR3 DNA is TGTGCCAGCAGTCCACGACAGGGTTCCTACGAGCAGTACTTC. Protein sequence: CASSPRQGSYEQYF. This sequence joins TRBV27 and TRBJ2-7, with 7 bases lining up with TRBD1. CDR3 size: 14 residues. V shed 5 bases, J shed 1 base, and the junction held 5 bases outside the gene matches. CDR1 and CDR2 (germline): MNHEY, SMNVEV (reference sequence).

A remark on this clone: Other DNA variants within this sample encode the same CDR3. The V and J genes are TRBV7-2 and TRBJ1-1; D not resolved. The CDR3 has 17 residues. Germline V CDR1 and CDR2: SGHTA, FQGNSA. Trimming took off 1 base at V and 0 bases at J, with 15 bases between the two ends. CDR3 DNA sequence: TGTGCCAGCAGCTTAGTCAGTACCCTCTCTATGAACACTGAAGCTTTCTTT. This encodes CASSLVSTLSMNTEAFF.

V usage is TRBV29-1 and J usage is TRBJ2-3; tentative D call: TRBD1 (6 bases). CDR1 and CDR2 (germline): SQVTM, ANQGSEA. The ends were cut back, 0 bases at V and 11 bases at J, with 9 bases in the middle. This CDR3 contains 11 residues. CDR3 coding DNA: TGCAGCGTTGAAGAGGGGACAAGGCAGTATTTT. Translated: CSVEEGTRQYF.

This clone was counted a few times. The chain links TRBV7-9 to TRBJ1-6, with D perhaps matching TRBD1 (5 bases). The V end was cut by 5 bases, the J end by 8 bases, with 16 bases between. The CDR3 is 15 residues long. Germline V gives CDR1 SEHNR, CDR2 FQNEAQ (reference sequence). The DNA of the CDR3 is TGTGCCAGCAGCCGGGACGCCTTAAAGTATTCACCCCTCCACTTT. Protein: CASSRDALKYSPLHF.

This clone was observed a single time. CDR3 region: CASSQDLQNEQYF. Here the CDR3 DNA reads TGTGCCAGCAGCCAAGACTTACAGAACGAGCAGTACTTC. The chain employs TRBV3-1 (or the pseudogene TRBV3-2) and TRBJ2-7, with D hard to call. CDR1 LGHDT and CDR2 YNNKEL come from the germline V gene (reference sequence). This CDR3 contains 13 residues. V shed 0 bases and J shed 5 bases, with 8 bases lying between them.

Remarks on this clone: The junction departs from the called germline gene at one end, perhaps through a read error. For the CDR3, the DNA is TGTGCCAGCAGTTTAAACCCCTACGAGCAGTGCTTC. This gives the protein CASSLNPYEQCF. The rearrangement joins TRBV27 to TRBJ2-7, with unresolved D. The CDR3 is made up of 12 amino acids. The germline CDR1 and CDR2 sequences are MNHEY and SMNVEV (reference sequence).

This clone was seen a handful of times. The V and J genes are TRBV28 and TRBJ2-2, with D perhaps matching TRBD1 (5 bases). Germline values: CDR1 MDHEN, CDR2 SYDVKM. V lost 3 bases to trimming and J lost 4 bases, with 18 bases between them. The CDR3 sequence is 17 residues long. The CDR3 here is CASSLGYWGMSTGELFF. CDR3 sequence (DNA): TGTGCCAGCAGTTTGGGATATTGGGGCATGTCCACCGGGGAGCTGTTTTTT.

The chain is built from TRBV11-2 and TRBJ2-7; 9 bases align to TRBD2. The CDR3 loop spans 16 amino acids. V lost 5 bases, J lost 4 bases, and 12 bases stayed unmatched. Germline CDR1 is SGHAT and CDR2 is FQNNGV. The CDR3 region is CASSNAPGLAIYEQYF. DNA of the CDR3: TGTGCCAGCAGCAACGCACCGGGACTAGCAATATACGAGCAGTACTTC.

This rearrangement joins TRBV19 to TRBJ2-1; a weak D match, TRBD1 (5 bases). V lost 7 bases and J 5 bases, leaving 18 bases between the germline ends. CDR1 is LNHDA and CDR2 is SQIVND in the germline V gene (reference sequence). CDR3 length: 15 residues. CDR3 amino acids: CASTLGQGIDNEQFF. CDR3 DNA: TGTGCCAGTACCCTAGGGCAGGGAATAGACAATGAGCAGTTCTTC.

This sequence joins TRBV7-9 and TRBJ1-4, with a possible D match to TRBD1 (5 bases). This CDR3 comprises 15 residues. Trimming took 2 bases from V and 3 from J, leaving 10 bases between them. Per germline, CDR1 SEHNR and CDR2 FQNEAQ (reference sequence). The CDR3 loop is CASSLTGDANEKLFF. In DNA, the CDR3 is TGTGCCAGCAGCTTAACGGGGGATGCTAATGAAAAACTGTTTTTT.

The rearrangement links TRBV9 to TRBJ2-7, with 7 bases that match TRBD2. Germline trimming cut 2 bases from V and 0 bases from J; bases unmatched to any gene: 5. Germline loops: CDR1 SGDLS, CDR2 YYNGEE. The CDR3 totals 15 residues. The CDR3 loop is CASSVGAGSSYEQYF. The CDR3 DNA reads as TGTGCCAGCAGCGTCGGAGCGGGGAGCTCCTACGAGCAGTACTTC.

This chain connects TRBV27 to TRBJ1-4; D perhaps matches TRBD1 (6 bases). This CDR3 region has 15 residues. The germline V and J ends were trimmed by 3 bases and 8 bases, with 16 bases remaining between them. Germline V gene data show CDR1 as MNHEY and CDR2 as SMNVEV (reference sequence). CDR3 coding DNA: TGTGCCAGCAGTTTTGGGGGGCTCTCGGGCGAAAAACTGTTTTTT. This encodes CASSFGGLSGEKLFF.

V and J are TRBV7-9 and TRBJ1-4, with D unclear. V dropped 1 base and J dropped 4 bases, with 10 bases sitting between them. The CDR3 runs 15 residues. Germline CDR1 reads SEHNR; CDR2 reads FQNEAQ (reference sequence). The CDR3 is CASSLVADLNEKLFF. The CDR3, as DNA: TGTGCCAGCAGCTTAGTAGCCGACCTTAATGAAAAACTGTTTTTT.